A selection of T cell receptor beta chains follows, all from one sample in a study of T cells in Graves' hyperthyroidism and ophthalmopathy. TCRdb re-called the multiplex PCR reads with MiXCR, one entry per CDR3 protein. The sample shows around 180,000 distinct CDR3 sequences, about 15% of them seen only once. The sample was blood. The source is a woman aged 50 to 60 with Graves' hyperthyroidism. The CDR3 runs from the conserved cysteine through the conserved F or W. A D gene is named only where the DNA matches it firmly. Clone size is stated in some rows and not others, as once, few, many or a class when expanded.

TRBJ2-3 | 15 | NA | NA | TRBV5-1 | TGCGCCAGCAGGGGCACGATTACAAGCACAGATACGCAGTATTTT | CASRGTITSTDTQYF
TRBJ2-4 | 15 | NA | many | TRBV11-2 | TGTGCCAGCAGCTTATTATCTGGAGCCAAAAACATTCAGTACTTC | CASSLLSGAKNIQYF
TRBJ2-6 | 15 | NA | NA | TRBV9 | TGTGCCAGCAGAGCGGACATCGCTGGGGCCAACGTCCTGACTTTC | CASRADIAGANVLTF
TRBJ2-7 | 17 | NA | many | TRBV27 | TGTGCCAGCAGTTCCCTGGGTACAGGGTTTAGGTCCTACGAGCAGTACTTC | CASSSLGTGFRSYEQYF
TRBJ1-6 | 13 | TRBD1 | many | TRBV11-2 | TGTGCCAGCGGGGCAGGGGGCAATTCACCCCTCCACTTT | CASGAGGNSPLHF
TRBJ1-3 | 19 | NA | many | TRBV28 | TGTGCCAGCAGTTTATGGCCCATGGGTACAGTCTCCTCTGGAAACACCATATATTTT | CASSLWPMGTVSSGNTIYF
TRBJ2-4 | 16 | NA | many | TRBV7-6 | TGTGCCAGCAGCTTAACCCCAGAGCTAGCCAAAAACATTCAGTACTTC | CASSLTPELAKNIQYF
TRBJ2-7 | 16 | TRBD1 | NA | TRBV5-8 | TGTGCCAGCAGCTTGGCCGCCGGGACAGGGGGCTACGAGCAGTACTTC | CASSLAAGTGGYEQYF
TRBJ1-3 | 11 | NA | few | TRBV20-1 | TGCAGTGCTACTGATGGAAACACCATATATTTT | CSATDGNTIYF
TRBJ2-7 | 16 | TRBD2 | many | TRBV19 | TGTGCCAGTAGTTCCTCACTAGCGGGGGCCACCTACGAGCAGTACTTC | CASSSSLAGATYEQYF
TRBJ1-2 | 14 | NA | many | TRBV5-1 | TGCGCCAGCAGCTTGGACAGCAGTGGAGGGGGCTACACCTTC | CASSLDSSGGGYTF
TRBJ2-2 | 14 | NA | many | TRBV7-2 | TGTGCCAGCAGCTTAGTTCCGAACACCGGGGAGCTGTTTTTT | CASSLVPNTGELFF
TRBJ2-7 | 13 | NA | many | TRBV7-9 | TGTGCCAGCAGCTTAAAGGGCTGGGACGAGCAGTACTTC | CASSLKGWDEQYF
TRBJ2-1 | 15 | TRBD2 | many | TRBV7-9 | TGTGCCAGCAGCTTAGTGGGAGGGATCAACAATGAGCAGTTCTTC | CASSLVGGINNEQFF
TRBJ1-2 | 15 | TRBD1 | many | TRBV12-3/TRBV12-4 | TGTGCCAGCAGTGCCGGGACAGGGGATTTCTATGGCTACACCTTC | CASSAGTGDFYGYTF
TRBJ2-4 | 12 | NA | NA | TRBV2 | TGTGCCAGCAGTGTAGAAAGGGGCATTCAGTACTTC | CASSVERGIQYF
TRBJ1-1 | 16 | TRBD1 | many | TRBV7-3 | TGTGCCAGCAGCTTCGGGACAGGGGGGAGTGACACTGAAGCTTTCTTT | CASSFGTGGSDTEAFF
TRBJ1-4 | 12 | TRBD1 | many | TRBV7-2 | TGTGCCAGCAGCTTCGGACAGGGAAAACTGTTTTTT | CASSFGQGKLFF
TRBJ1-5 | 16 | NA | many | TRBV15 | TGTGCCACCAGCAGTCCGCGGGCGATGAGCAATCAGCCCCAGCATTTT | CATSSPRAMSNQPQHF